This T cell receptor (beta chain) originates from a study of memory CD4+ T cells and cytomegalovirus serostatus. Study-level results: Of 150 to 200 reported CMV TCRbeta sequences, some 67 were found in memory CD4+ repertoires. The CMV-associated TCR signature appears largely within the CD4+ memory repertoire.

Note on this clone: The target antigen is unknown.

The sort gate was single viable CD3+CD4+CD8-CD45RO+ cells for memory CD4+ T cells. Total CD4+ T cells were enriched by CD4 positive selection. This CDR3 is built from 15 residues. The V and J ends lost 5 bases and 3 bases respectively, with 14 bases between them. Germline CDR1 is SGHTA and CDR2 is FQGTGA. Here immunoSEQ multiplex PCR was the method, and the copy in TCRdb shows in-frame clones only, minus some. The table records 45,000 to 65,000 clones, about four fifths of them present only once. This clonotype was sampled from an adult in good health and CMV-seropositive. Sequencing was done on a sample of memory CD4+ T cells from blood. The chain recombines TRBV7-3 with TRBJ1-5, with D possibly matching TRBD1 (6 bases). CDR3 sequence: CASSTPGEVNQPQHF. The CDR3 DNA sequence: TGTGCCAGCAGCACCCCAGGGGAGGTCAATCAGCCCCAGCATTTT.